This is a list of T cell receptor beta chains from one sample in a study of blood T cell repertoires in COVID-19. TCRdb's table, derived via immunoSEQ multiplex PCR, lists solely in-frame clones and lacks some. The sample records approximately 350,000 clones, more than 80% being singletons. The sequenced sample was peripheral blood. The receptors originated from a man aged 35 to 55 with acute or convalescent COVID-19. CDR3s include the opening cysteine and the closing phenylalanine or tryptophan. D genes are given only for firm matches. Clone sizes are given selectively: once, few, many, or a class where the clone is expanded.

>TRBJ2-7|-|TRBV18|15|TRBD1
TGTGCCAGCTCATCGACAGGGATTCTTTCCTACGAGCAGTACTTC
CASSSTGILSYEQYF
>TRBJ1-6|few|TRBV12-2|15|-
TGTGCAAGTCGCTTACCGGGACACTATAATTCACCCCTCCACTTT
CASRLPGHYNSPLHF
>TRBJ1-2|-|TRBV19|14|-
TGTGCCAGTAGTAGGAACAGGGACGACTATGGCTACACCTTC
CASSRNRDDYGYTF
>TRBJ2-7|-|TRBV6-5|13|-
TGTGCCAGTAGAGGACACCAATCCTACGAGCAGTACTTC
CASRGHQSYEQYF
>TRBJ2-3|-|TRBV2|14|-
TGTGCCAGCACAATAGCCCGGTTAGCAGATACGCAGTATTTT
CASTIARLADTQYF
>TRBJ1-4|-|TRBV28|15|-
TGTGCCAGCAGGCCCACAGGGTCCTCTAATGAAAAACTGTTTTTT
CASRPTGSSNEKLFF
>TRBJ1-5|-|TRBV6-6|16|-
TGTGCCAGCAGTCCCGACACCCCAAGGCCTGATCAGCCCCAGCATTTT
CASSPDTPRPDQPQHF
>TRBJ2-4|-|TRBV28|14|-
TGTGCCAGCAGTTTTTCGGGGGTCGGGGGCATTCAGTACTTC
CASSFSGVGGIQYF
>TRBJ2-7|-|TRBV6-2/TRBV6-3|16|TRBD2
TGTGCCAGCAGTTACCGTCCCGGGACTAGCTCCCACGAGCAGTACTTC
CASSYRPGTSSHEQYF
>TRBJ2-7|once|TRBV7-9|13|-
TGTGCCAGCAGCAAGACAGATCCCTACGAGCAGTACTTC
CASSKTDPYEQYF
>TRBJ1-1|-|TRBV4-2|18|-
TGTGCCAGCAGCCAAGATCCAGGACGACAGACCCGAGGCACTGAAGCTTTCTTT
CASSQDPGRQTRGTEAFF
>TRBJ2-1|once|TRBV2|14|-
TGTGCCAGCAGTGAAATGAAGGGGGTCAATGAGCAGTTCTTC
CASSEMKGVNEQFF
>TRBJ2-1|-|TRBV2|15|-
TGTGCCAGCAGCCAGAGAGGAGGGGACTACAATGAGCAGTTCTTC
CASSQRGGDYNEQFF
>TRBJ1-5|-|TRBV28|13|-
TGTGCCAGCAGTTCAGGGGACCCCTTAACCCAGCATTTT
CASSSGDPLTQHF
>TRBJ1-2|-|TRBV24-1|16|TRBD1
TGTGCCACCAGTGACCCTGGACAGGGTTCAGACTATGGCTACACCTTC
CATSDPGQGSDYGYTF
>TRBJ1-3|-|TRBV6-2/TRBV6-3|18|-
TGTGCCAGCAGCCCTCTGGGAGGGGGGAGATTCTCTGGAAACACCATATATTTT
CASSPLGGGRFSGNTIYF
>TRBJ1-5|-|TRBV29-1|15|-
TGCAGCGTTGATTGGGACATAATGACCTATCAGCCCCAGCATTTT
CSVDWDIMTYQPQHF
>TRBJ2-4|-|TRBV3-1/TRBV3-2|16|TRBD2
TGTGCCAGCAGCCGAGGGACTAGCGGGGGCCTATTCATTCAGTACTTC
CASSRGTSGGLFIQYF
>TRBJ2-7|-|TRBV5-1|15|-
TGCGCCAGCAGCCCATTGCAGGGGAGCTCCTACGAGCAGTACTTC
CASSPLQGSSYEQYF
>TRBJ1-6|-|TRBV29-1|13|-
TGCAGCGTTGGGAGCTCCTATAATTCACCCCTCCACTTT
CSVGSSYNSPLHF
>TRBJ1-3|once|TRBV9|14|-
TGTGCCAGCAGCGCATGGGGGGCTGGAAACACCATATATTTT
CASSAWGAGNTIYF
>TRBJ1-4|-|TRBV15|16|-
TGTGCCACCAGCAGAGGATGGGGGCAGGGTAATGAAAAACTGTTTTTT
CATSRGWGQGNEKLFF
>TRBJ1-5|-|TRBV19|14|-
TGTGCCAGTAGTCGGCAGGGTATCAATCAGCCCCAGCATTTT
CASSRQGINQPQHF
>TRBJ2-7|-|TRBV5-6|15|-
TGTGCCAGCAGCTGGGACAACTATAGCTCCTACGAGCAGTACTTC
CASSWDNYSSYEQYF
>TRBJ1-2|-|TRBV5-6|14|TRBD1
TGTGCCAGCAGCCTAGGGACAGCCATCTATGGCTACACCTTC
CASSLGTAIYGYTF
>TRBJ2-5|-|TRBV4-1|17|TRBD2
TGCGCCAGCAGCCACAGCGGACTAGCGGGGGGAAAAGAGACCCAGTACTTC
CASSHSGLAGGKETQYF
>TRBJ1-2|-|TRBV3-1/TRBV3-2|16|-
TGTGCCAGCAGCCAGCCGGAATCGGGGGGCGAGGATGGCTACACCTTC
CASSQPESGGEDGYTF
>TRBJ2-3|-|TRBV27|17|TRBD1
TGTGCCAGCAGTCTAAGGGGGCAGAGGCCTAGCACAGATACGCAGTATTTT
CASSLRGQRPSTDTQYF
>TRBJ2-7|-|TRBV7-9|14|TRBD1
TGTGCCAGCAGCTTGGGACAGGCATTATACGAGCAGTACTTC
CASSLGQALYEQYF
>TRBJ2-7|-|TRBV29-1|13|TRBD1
TGCAGCGTCTCCGGGACAGGGATCCAGGAGCAGTACTTC
CSVSGTGIQEQYF
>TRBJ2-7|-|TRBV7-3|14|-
TGTGCCAGCAGCTTAACCAGGGTAGACCACGAGCAGTACTTC
CASSLTRVDHEQYF
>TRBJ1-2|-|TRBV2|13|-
TGTGCCAGCAGTGATGTAAGCGTAGCGGGCTACACCTTC
CASSDVSVAGYTF
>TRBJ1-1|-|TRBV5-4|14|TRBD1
TGTGCCAGCAGCTTGGTAACAGGGGACACTGAAGCTTTCTTT
CASSLVTGDTEAFF
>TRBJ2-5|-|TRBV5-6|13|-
TGTGCCAGCACTAGGGGTTCTCGAGAGACCCAGTACTTC
CASTRGSRETQYF
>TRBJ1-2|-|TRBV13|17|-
TGTGCCAGCAGCTTAGCTTTTAGCAGGGGCGGAGGCTATGGCTACACCTTC
CASSLAFSRGGGYGYTF
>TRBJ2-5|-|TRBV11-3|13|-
TGTGCCAGCAGCCCAGGTTACCAAGAGACCCAGTACTTC
CASSPGYQETQYF
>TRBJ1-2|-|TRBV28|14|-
TGTGCCAGCAGTTTCGCCAGGTTCCCCTATGGCTACACCTTC
CASSFARFPYGYTF
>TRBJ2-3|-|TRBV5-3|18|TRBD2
TGTGCCAGAAGTTCCAAAATACCGGGACTAGCGGCTACCTGTACGCAGTATTTT
CARSSKIPGLAATCTQYF
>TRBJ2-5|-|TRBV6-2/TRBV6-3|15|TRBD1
TGTGCCAGCAGTTTACCGGACAGGGGTCAAGAGACCCAGTACTTC
CASSLPDRGQETQYF
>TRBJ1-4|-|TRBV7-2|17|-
TGTGCCAGCAGCTTAAAGGGGGTGACAGTCGATAATGAAAAACTGTTTTTT
CASSLKGVTVDNEKLFF
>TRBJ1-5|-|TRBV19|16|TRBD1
TGTGCCAGTAGTCCTACAGGGGGGAATAGCAATCAGCCCCAGCATTTT
CASSPTGGNSNQPQHF
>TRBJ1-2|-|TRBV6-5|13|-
TGTGCCAGCACATCAGGACACGATGTTGGCTACACCTTC
CASTSGHDVGYTF
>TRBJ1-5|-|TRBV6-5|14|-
TGTGCCAGCAGACCACAGGGTATCCGGCAGCCCCAGCATTTT
CASRPQGIRQPQHF
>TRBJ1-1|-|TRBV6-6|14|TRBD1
TGTGCCAGCAGCCCGACAGGGTTGAGAACTGAAGCTTTCTTT
CASSPTGLRTEAFF
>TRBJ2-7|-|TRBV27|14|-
TGTGCCAGCAGTGCCCTCACAGGCTCCTACGAGCAGTACTTC
CASSALTGSYEQYF
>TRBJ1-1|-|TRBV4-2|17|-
TGTGCCAGCAGCCAAGGTGACTCGCCCCGGGAGGGCACTGAAGCTTTCTTT
CASSQGDSPREGTEAFF
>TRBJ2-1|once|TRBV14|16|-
TGTGCCAGCAGCCCCCTAGGTAATCTAGCCTACAATGAGCAGTTCTTC
CASSPLGNLAYNEQFF
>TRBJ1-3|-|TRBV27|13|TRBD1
TGTGCCAGCAGTCCGAGGACAGGTGACACCATATATTTT
CASSPRTGDTIYF
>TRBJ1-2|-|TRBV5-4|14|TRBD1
TGTGCCAGCAGCTGGGGGACAGAGGACTATGGCTACACCTTC
CASSWGTEDYGYTF
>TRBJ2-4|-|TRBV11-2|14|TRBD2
TGTGCCAGCAGCTTGAGCGGGACCAAAAACATTCAGTACTTC
CASSLSGTKNIQYF